This T cell receptor beta chain was recorded in a study of blood T cell repertoires in COVID-19. Study-wide context: Sites in the United States, Italy and Spain provided acute and convalescent COVID-19 samples. Nucleic acid was either cDNA or gDNA, and it came from T cells, B-cell-depleted T cells, or PBMCs.

Authors' analysis steps: Reference gene primers were amplified, and this amplification served to estimate nucleated cell counts. This table comes from immunoSEQ multiplex PCR, and its TCRdb copy is limited to in-frame clones, with some not included. V and J calls and clone size are copied from that table; D and trimming were computed from the DNA. The repertoire includes around 67,000 clones, about 90% of them detected once, and roughly 2.1% sits in the top ten. CDR1 is MNHEY, CDR2 SVGAGI, per germline. The CDR3 runs 14 residues. V gave up 6 bases and J gave up 3 bases; unmatched junction bases: 7. This clone was seen ten or more times.

This chain links TRBV6-5 with TRBJ2-7; 8 bases align to TRBD1. The source material was peripheral blood. The sequence came from an elderly woman with active or convalescent COVID-19. The CDR3 DNA reads TGTGCCAGCAGCCGGGACAGGCGAAACTACGAGCAGTACTTC. This sequence encodes CASSRDRRNYEQYF.